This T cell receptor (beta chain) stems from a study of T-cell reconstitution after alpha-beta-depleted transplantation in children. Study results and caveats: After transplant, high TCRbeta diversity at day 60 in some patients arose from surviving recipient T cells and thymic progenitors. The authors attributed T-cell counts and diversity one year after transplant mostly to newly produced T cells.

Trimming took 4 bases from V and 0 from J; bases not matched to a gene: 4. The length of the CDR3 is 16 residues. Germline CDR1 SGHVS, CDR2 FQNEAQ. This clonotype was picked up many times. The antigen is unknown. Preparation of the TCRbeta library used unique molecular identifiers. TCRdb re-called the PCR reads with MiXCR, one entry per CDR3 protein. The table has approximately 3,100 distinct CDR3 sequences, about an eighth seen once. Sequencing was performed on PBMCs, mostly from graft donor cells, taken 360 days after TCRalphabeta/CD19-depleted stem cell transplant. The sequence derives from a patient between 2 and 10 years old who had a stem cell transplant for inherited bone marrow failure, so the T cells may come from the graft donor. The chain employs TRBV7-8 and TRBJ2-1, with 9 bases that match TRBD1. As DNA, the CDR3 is TGTGCCAGCAGCTACAGGGGGCTGAGCTCCTACAATGAGCAGTTCTTC. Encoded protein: CASSYRGLSSYNEQFF.